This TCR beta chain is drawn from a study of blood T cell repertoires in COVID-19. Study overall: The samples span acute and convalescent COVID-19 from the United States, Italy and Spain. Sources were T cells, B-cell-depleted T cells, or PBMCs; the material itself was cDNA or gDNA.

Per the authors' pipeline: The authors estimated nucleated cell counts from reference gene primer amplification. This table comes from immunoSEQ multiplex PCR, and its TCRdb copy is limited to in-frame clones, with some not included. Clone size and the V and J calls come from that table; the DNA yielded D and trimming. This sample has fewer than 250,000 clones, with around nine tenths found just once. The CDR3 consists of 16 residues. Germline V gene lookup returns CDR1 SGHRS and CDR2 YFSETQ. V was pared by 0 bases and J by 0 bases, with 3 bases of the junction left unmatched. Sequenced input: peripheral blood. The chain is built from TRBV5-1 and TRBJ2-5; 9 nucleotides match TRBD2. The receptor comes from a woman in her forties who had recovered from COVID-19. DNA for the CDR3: TGCGCCAGCAGCTTGGGACTAGCGGAGTACCAAGAGACCCAGTACTTC. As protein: CASSLGLAEYQETQYF.